This T cell receptor beta chain appears in the sequencing data of a study of CXCR3-negative and CXCR3-positive naive CD8 T cells. Notes on the study in general: Researchers report that CXCR3-positive naive cells carry more hydrophobic TRB CDR3s than CXCR3-negative naive cells. Naive cells, whether CXCR3-negative or CXCR3-positive, had similar TRBV-TRBJ usage, while memory cells differed. Much lower diversity was found in memory CD8+ cells, while both naive subsets had comparably high diversity.

Concerning this clonotype: The antigen is undetermined.

The germline gives CDR1 SEHNR, CDR2 FQNEAQ (reference sequence). The CDR3 spans 12 residues. UMI labels and 5' RACE were used to prepare the TRB cDNA libraries. TCRdb reprocessed the 5' RACE reads, with one entry per CDR3 protein and no DNA. In total, the table holds roughly 100,000 distinct CDR3 sequences. The sequence was collected from a human donor in good health. Some clones in this sample may be carry-over from other donors' samples. The V and J genes are TRBV7-9 and TRBJ2-1. Sequenced input: naive CXCR3+ CD8+ T cells from blood. Regarding subset: CD45RO-CCR7+CD27+CD95- naive CD8+ T cells expressing CXCR3 (TNR3+). This CDR3 is CASSLLAGEQFF.